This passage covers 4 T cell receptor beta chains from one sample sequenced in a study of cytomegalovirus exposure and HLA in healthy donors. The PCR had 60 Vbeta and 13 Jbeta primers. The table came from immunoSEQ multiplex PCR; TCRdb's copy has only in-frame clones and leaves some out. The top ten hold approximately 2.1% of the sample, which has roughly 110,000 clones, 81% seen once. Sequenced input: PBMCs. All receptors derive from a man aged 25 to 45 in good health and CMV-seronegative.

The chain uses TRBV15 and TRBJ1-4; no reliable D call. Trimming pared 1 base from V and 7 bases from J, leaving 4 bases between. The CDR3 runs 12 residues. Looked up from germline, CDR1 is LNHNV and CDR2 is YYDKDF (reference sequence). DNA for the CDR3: TGTGCCACCAGCAGAGGGCCTGAAAAACTGTTTTTT. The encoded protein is CATSRGPEKLFF. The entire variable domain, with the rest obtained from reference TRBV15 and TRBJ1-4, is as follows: DAMVIQNPRYQVTQFGKPVTLSCSQTLNHNVMYWYQQKSSQAPKLLFHYYDKDFNNEADTPDNFQSRRPNTSFCFLDIRSPGLGDTAMYLCATSRGPEKLFFGSGTQLSVL.

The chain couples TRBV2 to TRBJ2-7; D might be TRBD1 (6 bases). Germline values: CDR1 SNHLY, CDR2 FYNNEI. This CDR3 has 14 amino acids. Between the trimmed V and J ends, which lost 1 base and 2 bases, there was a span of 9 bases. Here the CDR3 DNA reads TGTGCCAGCAGTGAAGAGTGGGGGCCCTACGAGCAGTACTTC. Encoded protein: CASSEEWGPYEQYF.

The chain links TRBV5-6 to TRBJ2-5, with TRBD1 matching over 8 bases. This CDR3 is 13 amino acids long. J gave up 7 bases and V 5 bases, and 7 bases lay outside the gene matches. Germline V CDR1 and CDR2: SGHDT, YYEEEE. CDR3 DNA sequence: TGTGCCAGCAGTTATGGACAGGGAACGACCCAGTACTTC. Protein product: CASSYGQGTTQYF.

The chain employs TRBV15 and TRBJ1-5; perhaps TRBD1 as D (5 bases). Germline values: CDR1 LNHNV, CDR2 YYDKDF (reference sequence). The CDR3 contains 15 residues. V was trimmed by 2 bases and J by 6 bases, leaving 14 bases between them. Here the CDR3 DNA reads TGTGCCACCAGCAGATCGGGACTGTCGGGTCAGCCCCAGCATTTT. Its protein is CATSRSGLSGQPQHF.